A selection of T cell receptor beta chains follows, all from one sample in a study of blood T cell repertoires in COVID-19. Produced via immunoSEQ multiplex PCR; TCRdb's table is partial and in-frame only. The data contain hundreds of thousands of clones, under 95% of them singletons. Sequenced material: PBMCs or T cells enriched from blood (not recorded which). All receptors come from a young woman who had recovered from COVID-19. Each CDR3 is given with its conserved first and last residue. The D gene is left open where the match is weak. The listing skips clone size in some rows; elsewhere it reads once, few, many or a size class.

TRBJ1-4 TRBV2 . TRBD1 CASSRGRGSGGPKLFF TGTGCCAGCAGCCGGGGACGAGGATCAGGGGGGCCGAAACTGTTTTTT
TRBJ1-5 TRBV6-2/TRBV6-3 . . CASSYGGPGEPQHF TGTGCCAGCAGTTACGGTGGCCCGGGGGAGCCCCAGCATTTT
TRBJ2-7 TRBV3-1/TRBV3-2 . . CASSQRGSYEQYF TGTGCCAGCAGCCAAAGGGGATCCTACGAGCAGTACTTC
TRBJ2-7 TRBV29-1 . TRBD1 CSVTGGASYEQYF TGCAGCGTGACAGGGGGCGCTTCCTACGAGCAGTACTTC
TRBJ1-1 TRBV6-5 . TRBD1 CASLGDRGWNTEAFF TGTGCCAGCCTGGGAGACAGGGGGTGGAACACTGAAGCTTTCTTT
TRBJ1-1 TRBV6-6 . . CASSYSGGDNTEAFF TGTGCCAGCAGTTACTCTGGGGGGGATAACACTGAAGCTTTCTTT
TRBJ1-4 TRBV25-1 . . CASNMDTGEKLFF TGTGCCAGCAATATGGACACCGGTGAAAAACTGTTTTTT
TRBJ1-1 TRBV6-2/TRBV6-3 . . CASSYRGSAEAFF TGTGCCAGCAGTTACCGCGGTAGCGCTGAAGCTTTCTTT
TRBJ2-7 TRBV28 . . CASSIGIWSSYEQYF TGTGCCAGCAGTATCGGAATTTGGAGCTCCTACGAGCAGTACTTC
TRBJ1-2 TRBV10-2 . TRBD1 CASRGNGQGYGYTF TGCGCCAGCAGGGGGAATGGACAGGGCTATGGCTACACCTTC
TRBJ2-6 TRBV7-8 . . CASSLSTISGANVLTF TGTGCCAGCAGCTTAAGCACCATCTCTGGGGCCAACGTCCTGACTTTC
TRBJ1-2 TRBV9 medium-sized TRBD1 CASSVSTGPYGYTF TGTGCCAGCAGCGTTTCGACAGGGCCCTATGGCTACACCTTC
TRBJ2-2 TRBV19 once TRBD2 CASSIGGRATGELFF TGTGCCAGTAGTATCGGCGGGAGGGCCACCGGGGAGCTGTTTTTT
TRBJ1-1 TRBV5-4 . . CASSFPTGVNTEAFF TGTGCCAGCAGCTTCCCCACGGGGGTGAACACTGAAGCTTTCTTT
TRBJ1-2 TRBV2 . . CASRVNAGGGYGYTF TGTGCCAGCCGGGTCAATGCTGGGGGCGGCTATGGCTACACCTTC